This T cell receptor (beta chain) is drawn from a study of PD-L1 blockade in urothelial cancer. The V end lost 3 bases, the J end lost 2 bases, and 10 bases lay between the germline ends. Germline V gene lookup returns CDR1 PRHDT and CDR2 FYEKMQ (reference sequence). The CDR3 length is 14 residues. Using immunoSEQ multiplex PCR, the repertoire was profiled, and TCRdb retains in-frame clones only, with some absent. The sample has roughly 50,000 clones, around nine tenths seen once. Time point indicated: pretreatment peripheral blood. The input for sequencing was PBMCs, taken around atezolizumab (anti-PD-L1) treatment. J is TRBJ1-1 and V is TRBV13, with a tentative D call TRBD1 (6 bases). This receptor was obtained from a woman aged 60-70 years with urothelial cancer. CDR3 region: CASSFSQGNTEAFF. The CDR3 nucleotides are TGTGCCAGCAGCTTCTCACAGGGTAACACTGAAGCTTTCTTT.